The 24 T cell receptor beta chains presented below share a single source sample, sequenced in a study of blood T cell repertoires in COVID-19. Produced via immunoSEQ multiplex PCR; TCRdb's table is partial and in-frame only. The sample includes roughly 220,000 clones, 85% to 90% of them seen just once. Sequenced input: peripheral blood. The receptors come from an elderly man with acute or convalescent COVID-19.

V gene TRBV6-4 combines with J gene TRBJ1-1; D call uncertain. The CDR3 has 14 residues. Trimming took 3 bases from V and 2 from J, leaving 10 bases between them. Germline V gene lookup returns CDR1 MRHNA and CDR2 SNTAGT. The CDR3 region is CASSETGFNTEAFF. CDR3 nucleotides: TGTGCCAGCAGTGAGACCGGGTTCAACACTGAAGCTTTCTTT.

The chain carries TRBV11-2 and TRBJ2-5; 7 bases line up with TRBD2. Germline CDR1 SGHAT, CDR2 FQNNGV. The CDR3 length is 14 residues. Trimming removed 5 bases from V and 1 base from J; junction bases left unmatched: 4. The CDR3 sequence is CASSVGGIQETQYF. The CDR3, as DNA: TGTGCCAGCAGCGTCGGGGGGATCCAAGAGACCCAGTACTTC.

The rearrangement joins TRBV3-1 (or the pseudogene TRBV3-2) to TRBJ1-6; 10 bases agree with TRBD1. Germline lookup yields CDR1 LGHDT and CDR2 YNNKEL (reference sequence). J was trimmed by 11 bases and V by 6 bases; bases with no gene match: 7. This CDR3 spans 14 amino acids. CDR3 sequence reads: CASSLGQGKPPLHF. As DNA, the CDR3 is TGTGCCAGCAGTTTGGGACAGGGGAAGCCACCCCTCCACTTT.

This sequence joins TRBV19 and TRBJ1-5; the D is unclear. This CDR3 is 15 amino acids long. Trimming pared 6 bases from V and 0 bases from J, leaving 12 bases between. Germline V lookup: CDR1 LNHDA, CDR2 SQIVND (reference sequence). CDR3 residues: CASRTLGASNQPQHF. CDR3 DNA sequence: TGTGCCAGTAGAACCCTGGGCGCTAGCAATCAGCCCCAGCATTTT.

The rearrangement uses TRBV3-1 (or the pseudogene TRBV3-2) and TRBJ2-7, with 13 nucleotides matching TRBD2. This CDR3 spans 16 amino acids. The J segment lost 0 bases and the V segment lost 4 bases, leaving 3 bases of the junction unmatched. Looked up from germline, CDR1 is LGHDT and CDR2 is YNNKEL (reference sequence). CDR3 DNA sequence: TGTGCCAGCAGCCTCTGGACTAGCGGGGGCTCCTACGAGCAGTACTTC. It specifies CASSLWTSGGSYEQYF.

Turning to this clone: This sample also contains other DNA sequences that code for the same CDR3. J is TRBJ2-2 and V is TRBV5-1; 10 bases are a match to TRBD1. CDR3 length: 14 residues. The V segment lost 3 bases and the J segment 5 bases; nucleotides outside the gene matches: 1. Germline V CDR1 and CDR2: SGHRS, YFSETQ. The CDR3 bases are TGCGCCAGCAGCTCGGGACAGGGGACCGGGGAGCTGTTTTTT. It specifies CASSSGQGTGELFF.

The chain is built from TRBV18 and TRBJ2-3; the D gene is possibly TRBD2 (5 bases). CDR3 length: 15 amino acids. CDR1 and CDR2 from the germline V gene are KGHSH and LQKENI. V lost 3 bases to trimming and J lost 2 bases, with 12 bases between them. DNA of the CDR3: TGTGCCAGCTCACCTGACTACCTGAACACAGATACGCAGTATTTT. It encodes CASSPDYLNTDTQYF.

The chain employs TRBV6-5 and TRBJ2-6, with D possibly being TRBD2 (5 bases). This CDR3 has 16 amino acids. Trimming cost V 0 bases and J 1 base, with 7 bases left between them. The germline V gene encodes CDR1 MNHEY and CDR2 SVGAGI. CDR3 sequence (DNA): TGTGCCAGCAGTTACTCCGGGGTTTCTGGGGCCAACGTCCTGACTTTC. This codes for CASSYSGVSGANVLTF.

The CDR3 reads CASSLGVAGATQFF. CDR3 DNA sequence: TGTGCCAGCAGCTTAGGGGTGGCGGGAGCAACTCAGTTCTTC. The J gene is TRBJ2-1, the V gene TRBV7-3; 7 positions match TRBD2. Germline CDR1 reads SGHTA; CDR2 reads FQGTGA. After removal of 2 bases from V and 13 bases from J, the junction contained 11 bases not matched to a gene. This CDR3 has 14 residues. The variable domain in full, with the rest retrieved from reference TRBV7-3 and TRBJ2-1, is GAGVSQTPSNKVTEKGKYVELRCDPISGHTALYWYRQSLGQGPEFLIYFQGTGAADDSGLPNDRFFAVRPEGSVSTLKIQRTERGDSAVYLCASSLGVAGATQFFGPGTRLTVL.

The chain joins TRBV28 to TRBJ2-5; tentative D call: TRBD1 (5 bases). V lost 3 bases to trimming and J lost 0 bases, with 8 bases between them. From germline, CDR1 is MDHEN and CDR2 SYDVKM. The CDR3 totals 14 residues. CDR3 amino acids: CASSLAGNQETQYF. The DNA for the CDR3 is TGTGCCAGCAGTTTGGCAGGGAACCAAGAGACCCAGTACTTC. Filled out from reference TRBV28 and TRBJ2-5, the complete variable domain reads DVKVTQSSRYLVKRTGEKVFLECVQDMDHENMFWYRQDPGLGLRLIYFSYDVKMKEKGDIPEGYSVSREKKERFSLILESASTNQTSMYLCASSLAGNQETQYFGPGTRLLVL.

This clone was observed a few times. The chain links TRBV29-1 to TRBJ2-1, with D hard to call. The CDR3 loop spans 14 amino acids. The ends were cut back, 6 bases at V and 5 bases at J, with 17 bases in the middle. Germline-derived CDR1 and CDR2 are SQVTM and ANQGSEA. The CDR3 region has the DNA TGCAGCGTAACCAAATTTGAGATCAACAATGAGCAGTTCTTC. Translation gives CSVTKFEINNEQFF.

The chain employs TRBV7-8 and TRBJ2-7; a possible D gene is TRBD1 (6 bases). The CDR3 is made up of 13 amino acids. From germline, CDR1 is SGHVS and CDR2 FQNEAQ. Trimming shortened V by 3 bases and J by 4 bases, and 10 bases separated the two germline ends. CDR3 DNA sequence: TGTGCCAGCAGCTTTGCACAGGGTTACGAGCAGTACTTC. Protein product: CASSFAQGYEQYF.

In DNA form, the CDR3 reads TGTGCCAGCAGCTTAGGGGCTAGCGGGGGGGCTTTCGATACGCAGTATTTT. Amino acids: CASSLGASGGAFDTQYF. V usage is TRBV7-8 and J usage is TRBJ2-3; 12 bases are a match to TRBD2. The ends lost 1 base at V and 6 bases at J; junction bases unmatched: 8. CDR3 length equals 17 residues. Germline CDR1 reads SGHVS; CDR2 reads FQNEAQ.

This chain uses TRBV9 with TRBJ1-4, with unresolved D. Trimming cost V 2 bases and J 0 bases, with 8 bases left between them. CDR1 is SGDLS, CDR2 YYNGEE, per germline. The CDR3 has 15 residues. CDR3 DNA: TGTGCCAGCAGCGTGACCGGGACAACTAATGAAAAACTGTTTTTT. Amino acid sequence: CASSVTGTTNEKLFF.

The V call is TRBV4-1, the J call TRBJ2-1; tentative D call: TRBD2 (6 bases). Germline V gene lookup returns CDR1 MGHRA and CDR2 YSYEKL. V was pared by 1 base and J by 2 bases, with 21 bases between. The CDR3 loop spans 19 amino acids. In DNA form, the CDR3 reads TGCGCCAGCAGCCAAGTCAGCCGGCGGGGCCGGGGCACCTACAATGAGCAGTTCTTC. This gives the protein CASSQVSRRGRGTYNEQFF.

This clone was counted a few times. The V and J genes are TRBV7-9 and TRBJ2-1; 9 positions match TRBD1. With V trimmed by 7 bases and J by 7 bases, 11 bases remained unmatched. Germline lookup yields CDR1 SEHNR and CDR2 FQNEAQ (reference sequence). This CDR3 has 15 amino acids. CDR3 residues: CASKGDGTGSNEQFF. CDR3 sequence (DNA): TGTGCCAGCAAGGGGGACGGGACAGGGTCGAATGAGCAGTTCTTC. The entire variable domain, with the rest obtained from reference TRBV7-9 and TRBJ2-1, is as follows: DTGVSQNPRHKITKRGQNVTFRCDPISEHNRLYWYRQTLGQGPEFLTYFQNEAQLEKSRLLSDRFSAERPKGSFSTLEIQRTEQGDSAMYLCASKGDGTGSNEQFFGPGTRLTVL.

V usage is TRBV5-1 and J usage is TRBJ2-2, with 7 bases fitting TRBD1. Unmatched junction bases numbered 4, after V lost 5 bases and J lost 0 bases. The CDR3 spans 15 residues. Germline V gives CDR1 SGHRS, CDR2 YFSETQ. CDR3 in DNA: TGCGCCAGCAGACTAGGGACAGCGAACACCGGGGAGCTGTTTTTT. Its translation is CASRLGTANTGELFF. Together with reference TRBV5-1 and TRBJ2-2, the CDR3 gives the full variable domain: KAGVTQTPRYLIKTRGQQVTLSCSPISGHRSVSWYQQTPGQGLQFLFEYFSETQRNKGNFPGRFSGRQFSNSRSEMNVSTLELGDSALYLCASRLGTANTGELFFGEGSRLTVL.

The chain links TRBV4-2 to TRBJ1-5, with 7 nucleotides matching TRBD1. CDR3 length: 16 amino acids. J gave up 4 bases and V 3 bases, and 9 bases lay outside the gene matches. The germline gives CDR1 LGHNA, CDR2 YNFKEQ. The CDR3 DNA follows: TGTGCCAGCAGCCAGCCCGACAGGGACCTAAATCAGCCCCAGCATTTT. It yields the protein CASSQPDRDLNQPQHF.

This clone came up once. This chain uses TRBV12-3 or TRBV12-4 with TRBJ1-6, with 7 bases lining up with TRBD1. The CDR3 extends over 13 amino acids. V lost 6 bases and J lost 11; bases outside the gene matches: 7. The CDR3 sequence is CASRDREQAPLHF. The CDR3 DNA reads TGTGCCAGCAGAGACAGGGAACAGGCACCCCTCCACTTT.

This chain connects TRBV18 to TRBJ1-1, with D hard to call. Between the trimmed V and J ends, which lost 6 bases and 3 bases, there was a span of 11 bases. Germline V gives CDR1 KGHSH, CDR2 LQKENI. This CDR3 is built from 13 residues. The CDR3 spells CASSPEVYTEAFF. The CDR3 DNA follows: TGTGCCAGCTCCCCTGAGGTATACACTGAAGCTTTCTTT.

V is TRBV7-3 and J is TRBJ2-1, with 13 bases fitting TRBD2. The CDR3 contains 15 residues. The J segment lost 6 bases and the V segment lost 5 bases, leaving 4 bases of the junction unmatched. Germline CDR1 reads SGHTA; CDR2 reads FQGTGA. This chain's CDR3 is CASSPTSGRVNEQFF. Written as DNA, the CDR3 is TGTGCCAGCAGCCCAACTAGCGGGAGGGTCAATGAGCAGTTCTTC.

The chain is built from TRBV4-3 and TRBJ2-1; 10 positions agree with TRBD2. Per germline, CDR1 LGHNA and CDR2 YSLEER. This CDR3 contains 13 residues. V shed 3 bases, J shed 9 bases, and the junction held 2 bases outside the gene matches. Written as DNA, the CDR3 is TGCGCCAGCAGCCACACTAGCGGGATTGAGCAGTTCTTC. This translates into CASSHTSGIEQFF.

The chain has TRBV7-9 and TRBJ1-6, with 7 positions matching TRBD1. Germline CDR1 reads SEHNR; CDR2 reads FQNEAQ (reference sequence). There are 13 residues in the CDR3. The trim removed 5 bases at V and 7 bases at J, leaving 2 bases unmatched. The CDR3 DNA sequence: TGTGCCAGCAGCAGGGGGCTCAATTCACCCCTCCACTTT. This codes for CASSRGLNSPLHF.

The chain has TRBV2 and TRBJ2-2, with 8 bases matching TRBD2. From germline, CDR1 is SNHLY and CDR2 FYNNEI. V was clipped by 1 base and J by 5 bases; unmatched bases: 3. The CDR3 runs to 15 residues. CDR3 coding DNA: TGTGCCAGCAGTGAAGTTGCGGGAGGTACCGGGGAGCTGTTTTTT. This translates into CASSEVAGGTGELFF. Complete variable domain (other parts from reference TRBV2 and TRBJ2-2): EPEVTQTPSHQVTQMGQEVILRCVPISNHLYFYWYRQILGQKVEFLVSFYNNEISEKSEIFDDQFSVERPDGSNFTLKIRSTKLEDSAMYFCASSEVAGGTGELFFGEGSRLTVL.